The present T cell receptor (beta chain) was sequenced within a study of T cell repertoires in cytomegalovirus infection. This clonotype was counted many times. The antigen is undetermined. The CDR3 has 17 amino acids. Germline values: CDR1 SGHVS, CDR2 FQNEAQ. The ends lost 2 bases at V and 0 bases at J; junction bases unmatched: 4. TCRdb analysed the reads with MiXCR anew, one entry per CDR3 protein. The sample gives 700,000 to 900,000 distinct CDR3 sequences, about 27% of which show up once; around 13% is in the top ten. This rearrangement joins TRBV7-8 to TRBJ2-2; 9 bases line up with TRBD2. This clonotype was sampled from a human donor in good health (CMV status not recorded). Some clones in this sample may be carry-over from other donors' samples. The sequences come from cultured CD8+ T cells from PBMCs, collected from culture after CMV antigen stimulation. CDR3 in amino acids: CASSLLLAGPNTGELFF. CDR3 nucleotides: TGTGCCAGCAGCTTACTGCTAGCGGGGCCGAACACCGGGGAGCTGTTTTTT.